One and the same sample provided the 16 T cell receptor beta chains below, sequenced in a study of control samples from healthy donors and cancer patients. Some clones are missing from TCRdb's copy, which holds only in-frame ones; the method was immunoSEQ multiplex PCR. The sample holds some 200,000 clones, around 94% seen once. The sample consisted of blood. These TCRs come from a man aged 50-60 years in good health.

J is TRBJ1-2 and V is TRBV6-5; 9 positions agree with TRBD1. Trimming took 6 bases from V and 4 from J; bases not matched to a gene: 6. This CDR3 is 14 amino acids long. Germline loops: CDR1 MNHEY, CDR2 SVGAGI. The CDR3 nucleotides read TGTGCCAGCAGCCAGCGGGACAGGGTCTATGGCTACACCTTC. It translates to CASSQRDRVYGYTF.

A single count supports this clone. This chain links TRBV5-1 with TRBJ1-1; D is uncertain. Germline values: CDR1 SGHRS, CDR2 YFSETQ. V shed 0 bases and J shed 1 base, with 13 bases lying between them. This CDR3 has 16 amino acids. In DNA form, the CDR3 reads TGCGCCAGCAGCTTGGGGGGAAGGGCCGCGAACACTGAAGCTTTCTTT. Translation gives CASSLGGRAANTEAFF.

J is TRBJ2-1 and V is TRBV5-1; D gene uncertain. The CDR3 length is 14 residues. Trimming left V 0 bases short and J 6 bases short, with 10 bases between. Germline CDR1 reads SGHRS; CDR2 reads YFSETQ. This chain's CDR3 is CASSLGYPANEQFF. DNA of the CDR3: TGCGCCAGCAGCTTGGGATACCCTGCCAATGAGCAGTTCTTC.

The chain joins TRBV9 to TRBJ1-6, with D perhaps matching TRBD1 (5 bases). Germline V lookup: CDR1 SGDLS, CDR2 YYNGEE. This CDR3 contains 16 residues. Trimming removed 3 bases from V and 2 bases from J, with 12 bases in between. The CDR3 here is CASSALRQPYNSPLHF. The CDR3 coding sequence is TGTGCCAGCAGCGCCCTCAGACAGCCCTATAATTCACCCCTCCACTTT. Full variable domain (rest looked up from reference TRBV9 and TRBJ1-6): DSGVTQTPKHLITATGQRVTLRCSPRSGDLSVYWYQQSLDQGLQFLIQYYNGEERAKGNILERFSAQQFPDLHSELNLSSLELGDSALYFCASSALRQPYNSPLHFGNGTRLTVT.

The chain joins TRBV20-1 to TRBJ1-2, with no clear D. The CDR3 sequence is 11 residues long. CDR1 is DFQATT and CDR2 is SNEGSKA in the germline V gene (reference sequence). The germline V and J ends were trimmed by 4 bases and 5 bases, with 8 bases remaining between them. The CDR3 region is CSAMEEYGYTF. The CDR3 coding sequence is TGCAGTGCTATGGAGGAGTATGGCTACACCTTC.

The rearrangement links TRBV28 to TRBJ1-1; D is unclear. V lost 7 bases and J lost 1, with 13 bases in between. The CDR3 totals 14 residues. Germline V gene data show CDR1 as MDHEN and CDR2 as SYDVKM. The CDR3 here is CASKTGIKNTEAFF. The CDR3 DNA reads TGTGCCAGCAAGACCGGGATCAAGAACACTGAAGCTTTCTTT.

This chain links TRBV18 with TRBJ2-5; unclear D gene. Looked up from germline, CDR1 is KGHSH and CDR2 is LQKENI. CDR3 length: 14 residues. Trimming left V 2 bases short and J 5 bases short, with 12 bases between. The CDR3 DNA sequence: TGTGCCAGCTCACCAACCGGGCTAAGGGAGACCCAGTACTTC. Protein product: CASSPTGLRETQYF. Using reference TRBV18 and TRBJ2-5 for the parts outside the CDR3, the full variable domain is NAGVMQNPRHLVRRRGQEARLRCSPMKGHSHVYWYRQLPEEGLKFMVYLQKENIIDESGMPKERFSAEFPKEGPSILRIQQVVRGDSAAYFCASSPTGLRETQYFGPGTRLLVL.

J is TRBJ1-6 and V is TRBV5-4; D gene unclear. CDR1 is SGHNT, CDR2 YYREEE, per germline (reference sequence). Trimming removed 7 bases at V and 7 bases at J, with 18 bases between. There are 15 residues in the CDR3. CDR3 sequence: CASYGPGQSNSPLHF. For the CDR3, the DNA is TGTGCCAGCTACGGTCCGGGTCAGTCGAATTCACCCCTCCACTTT.

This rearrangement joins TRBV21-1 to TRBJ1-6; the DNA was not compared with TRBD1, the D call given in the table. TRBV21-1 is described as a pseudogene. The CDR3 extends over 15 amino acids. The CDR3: CASSALGTGASPLHF. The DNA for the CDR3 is TGTGCCAGCAGCGCCTTGGGGACAGGGGCCTCACCCCTCCACTTT.

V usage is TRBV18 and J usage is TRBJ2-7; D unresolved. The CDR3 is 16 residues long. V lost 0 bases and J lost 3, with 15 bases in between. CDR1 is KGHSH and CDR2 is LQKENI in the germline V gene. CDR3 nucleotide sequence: TGTGCCAGCTCACCACCGAGCAGCTCCTGGGGCTACGAGCAGTACTTC. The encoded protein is CASSPPSSSWGYEQYF.

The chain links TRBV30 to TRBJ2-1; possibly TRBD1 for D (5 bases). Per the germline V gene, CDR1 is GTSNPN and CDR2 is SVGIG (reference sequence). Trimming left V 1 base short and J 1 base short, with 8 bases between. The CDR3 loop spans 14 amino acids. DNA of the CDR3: TGTGCCTGGAGTGGTGGGGCTTCCTACAATGAGCAGTTCTTC. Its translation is CAWSGGASYNEQFF.

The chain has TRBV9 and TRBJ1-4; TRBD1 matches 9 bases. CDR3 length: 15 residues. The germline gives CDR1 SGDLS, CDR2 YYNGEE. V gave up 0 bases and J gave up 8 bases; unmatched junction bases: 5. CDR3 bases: TGTGCCAGCAGCGTAGAGGGACAGGGTTACGAAAAACTGTTTTTT. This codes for CASSVEGQGYEKLFF.

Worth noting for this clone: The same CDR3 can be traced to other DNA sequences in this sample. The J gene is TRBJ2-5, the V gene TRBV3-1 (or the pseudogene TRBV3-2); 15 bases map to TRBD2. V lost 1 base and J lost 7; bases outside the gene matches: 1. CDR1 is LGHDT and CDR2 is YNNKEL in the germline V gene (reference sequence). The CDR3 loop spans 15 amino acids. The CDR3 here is CASSQGTSGGGTQYF. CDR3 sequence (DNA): TGTGCCAGCAGCCAAGGGACTAGCGGGGGGGGGACCCAGTACTTC.

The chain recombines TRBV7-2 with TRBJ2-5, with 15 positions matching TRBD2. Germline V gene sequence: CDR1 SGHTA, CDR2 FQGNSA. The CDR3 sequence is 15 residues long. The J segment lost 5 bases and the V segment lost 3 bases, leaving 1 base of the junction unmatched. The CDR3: CASSFGTSGGETQYF. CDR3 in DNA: TGTGCCAGCAGCTTCGGGACTAGCGGGGGGGAGACCCAGTACTTC.

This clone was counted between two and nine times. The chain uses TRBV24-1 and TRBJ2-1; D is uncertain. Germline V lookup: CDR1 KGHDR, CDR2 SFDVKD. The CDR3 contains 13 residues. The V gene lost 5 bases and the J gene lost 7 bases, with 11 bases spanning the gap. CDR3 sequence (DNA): TGTGCCACCAGTGTCCCCGCCGGGAATGAGCAGTTCTTC. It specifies CATSVPAGNEQFF.

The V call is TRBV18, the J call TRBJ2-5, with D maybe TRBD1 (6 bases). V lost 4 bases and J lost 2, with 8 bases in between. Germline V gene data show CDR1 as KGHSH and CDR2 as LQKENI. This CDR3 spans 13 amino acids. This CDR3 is CASSLDRQETQYF. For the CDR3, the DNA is TGTGCCAGCTCACTGGACAGACAAGAGACCCAGTACTTC.